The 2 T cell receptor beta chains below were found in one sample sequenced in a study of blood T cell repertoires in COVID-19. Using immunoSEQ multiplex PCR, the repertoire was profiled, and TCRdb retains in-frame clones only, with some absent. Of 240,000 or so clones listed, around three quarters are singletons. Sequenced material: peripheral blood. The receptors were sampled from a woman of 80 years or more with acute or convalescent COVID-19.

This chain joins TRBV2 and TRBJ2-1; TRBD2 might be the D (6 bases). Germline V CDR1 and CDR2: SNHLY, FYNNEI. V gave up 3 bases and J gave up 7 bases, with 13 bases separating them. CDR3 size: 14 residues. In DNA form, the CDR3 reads TGTGCCAGCAGTGATGTTGGGCTAGCGAATGAGCAGTTCTTC. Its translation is CASSDVGLANEQFF.

This CDR3 reads CASSLFGHLNTGELFF. DNA for the CDR3: TGTGCCAGCAGCTTGTTTGGCCACCTGAACACCGGGGAGCTGTTTTTT. This chain joins TRBV5-5 and TRBJ2-2; no reliable D call. In germline, CDR1 is SGHKS, CDR2 YYEKEE (reference sequence). This CDR3 comprises 16 residues. Trimming took off 1 base at V and 1 base at J, with 11 bases between the two ends.